This T cell receptor beta chain was identified in a study of siplizumab effects on memory and regulatory T cells (dated by TCRdb to about 2019). The study in broad terms: The study looked at the effect of siplizumab, an anti-CD2 antibody, on alloreactive T-cell subsets in allogeneic mixed lymphocyte reactions made from human PBMCs. The research as a whole found: No functional confirmation was obtained for the suppressive function of proliferating Tregs from siplizumab cultures. About 80-96% of proliferating CD4+ or CD8+ clones could not be given a naive or memory phenotype. Because sequences at frequencies below about 10^-5 were poorly captured, only a minor fraction of alloreactive clones could be mapped back to unstimulated subsets. Siplizumab significantly reduced the cumulative frequency of alloreactive sequences traceable to unstimulated CD4+ memory T cells. Compared with memory T cells, unstimulated naive T cells appeared more diverse, and naive cells seemed to make a substantial contribution to the alloresponse. In reactions with siplizumab, an average of roughly 70% of mappable alloreactive CD4+ clones were Treg-derived, compared with around 28% in control reactions.

Comments on this clone: It has no known antigen specificity. Base quality data are lacking; no much larger clone is found one base away.

V is reduced by 6 bases and J by 7 bases, leaving a spacing of 9 bases between them. The CDR1 and CDR2 encoded by the germline V gene are SGHAT and FQNNGV. Counted from cysteine to phenylalanine, this CDR3 has 12 amino acids. Only the CDR3 portion is preserved as DNA: 36 bases, with reading frame beginning at the first base. Libraries were prepared through the immunoSEQ multiplex PCR assay. Each sample had some 10^5 TCR templates assayed by the deep sequencing platform. Genomic DNA extracted from sorted T cells was used for TCRbeta CDR3 sequencing. The authors' analysis ran thus. The R programming language was used for the clonal analysis of the TCRbeta CDR3 data. Unstimulated samples were compared with post-reaction CFSE-low samples to define alloreactive CD4+ and CD8+ clones. By matching sequences to the repertoires of sorted unstimulated Treg and non-Treg cells, each alloreactive CD4+ clone was assigned a regulatory or non-regulatory origin. TCRdb took this table from immuneACCESS and kept in-frame rearrangements with V and J called. Such tables lack part of the clones; where checked against another copy, unresolved V genes explain under half of the gap, and the rest is unexplained. The DNA gave D and trimming, while V, J and clone size come from that table. For this sample the table gives roughly 68,000 clones, of which nearly 98% were detected only once. More than 0.075% of the sample rests with the top ten.

Unstimulated CD4+ memory cells were also sequenced in three donor pairs, together with CD4+ naive, CD8+ TEMRA, CD8+ naive and CD8+ effector memory subsets. Sorted unstimulated T cells and proliferating T cells recovered from mixed lymphocyte reactions underwent TCRbeta CDR3 sequencing. Fresh whole blood from around 11 HLA-typed healthy donors was used to isolate PBMCs. This TCR came from a human donor in good health. Sequenced sample: naive CD8+ T cells sorted from blood. The cell subset or site label here, explained by the study, means: unstimulated naive T cells. The V and J segments used are TRBV11-2 and TRBJ2-2, with a tentative D gene TRBD2 over 6 matching bases. At the DNA level, the sequence is TGTGCCAGCAGGGGAGGCGGCGGGGAGCTGTTTTTT. Translated, this gives CASRGGGGELFF.